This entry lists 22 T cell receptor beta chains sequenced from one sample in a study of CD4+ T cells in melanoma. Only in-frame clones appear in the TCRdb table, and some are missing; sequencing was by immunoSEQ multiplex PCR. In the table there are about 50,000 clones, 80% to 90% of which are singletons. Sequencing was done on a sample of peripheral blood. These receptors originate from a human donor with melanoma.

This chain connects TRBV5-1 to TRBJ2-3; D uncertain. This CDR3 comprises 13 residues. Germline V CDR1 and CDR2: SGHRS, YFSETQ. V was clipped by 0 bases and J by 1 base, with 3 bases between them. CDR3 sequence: CASSLVGTDTQYF. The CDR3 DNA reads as TGCGCCAGCAGCTTGGTAGGCACAGATACGCAGTATTTT.

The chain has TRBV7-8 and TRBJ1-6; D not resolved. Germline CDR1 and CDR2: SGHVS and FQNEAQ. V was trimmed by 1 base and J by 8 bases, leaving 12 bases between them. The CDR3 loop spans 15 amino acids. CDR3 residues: CASSLGRGIDSPLHF. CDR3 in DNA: TGTGCCAGCAGCTTAGGACGGGGAATCGATTCACCCCTCCACTTT. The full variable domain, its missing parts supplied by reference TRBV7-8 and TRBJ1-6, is GAGVSQSPRYKVAKRGQDVALRCDPISGHVSLFWYQQALGQGPEFLTYFQNEAQLDKSGLPSDRFFAERPEGSVSTLKIQRTQQEDSAVYLCASSLGRGIDSPLHFGNGTRLTVT.

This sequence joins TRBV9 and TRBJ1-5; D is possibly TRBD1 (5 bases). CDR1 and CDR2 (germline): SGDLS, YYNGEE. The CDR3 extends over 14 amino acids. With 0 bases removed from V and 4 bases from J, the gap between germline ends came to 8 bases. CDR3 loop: CASSVGAGNQPQHF. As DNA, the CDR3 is TGTGCCAGCAGCGTAGGGGCAGGGAATCAGCCCCAGCATTTT.

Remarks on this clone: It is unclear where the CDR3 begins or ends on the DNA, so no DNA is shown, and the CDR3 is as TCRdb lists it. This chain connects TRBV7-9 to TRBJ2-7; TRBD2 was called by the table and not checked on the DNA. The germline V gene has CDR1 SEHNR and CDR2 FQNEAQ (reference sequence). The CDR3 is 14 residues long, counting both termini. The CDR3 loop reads CASSFGPGAYEQYF.

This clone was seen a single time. The chain's CDR3 is CASSMDLDSLEAFF. The CDR3, as DNA: TGTGCCAGTAGTATGGACCTAGACAGCCTTGAAGCTTTCTTT. The rearrangement links TRBV19 to TRBJ1-1, with D tentatively TRBD1 (5 bases). Trimming took off 3 bases at V and 7 bases at J, with 15 bases between the two ends. This CDR3 comprises 14 residues. Germline CDR1 is LNHDA and CDR2 is SQIVND (reference sequence).

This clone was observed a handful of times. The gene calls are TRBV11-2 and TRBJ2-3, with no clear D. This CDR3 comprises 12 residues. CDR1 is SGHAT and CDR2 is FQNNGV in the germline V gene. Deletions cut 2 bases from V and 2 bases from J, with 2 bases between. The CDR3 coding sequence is TGTGCCAGCAGCTTACCCACAGATACGCAGTATTTT. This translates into CASSLPTDTQYF.

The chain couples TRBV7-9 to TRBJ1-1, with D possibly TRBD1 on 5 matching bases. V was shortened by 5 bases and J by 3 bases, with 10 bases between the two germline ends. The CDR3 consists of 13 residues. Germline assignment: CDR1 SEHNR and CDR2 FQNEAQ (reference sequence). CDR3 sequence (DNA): TGTGCCAGCAGCAACAGGACATACACTGAAGCTTTCTTT. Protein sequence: CASSNRTYTEAFF.

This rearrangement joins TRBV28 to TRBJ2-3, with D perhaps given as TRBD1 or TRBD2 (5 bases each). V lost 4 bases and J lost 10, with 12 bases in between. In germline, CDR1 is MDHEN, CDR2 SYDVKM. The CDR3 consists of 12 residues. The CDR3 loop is CASSSGTPAQYF. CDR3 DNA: TGTGCCAGCAGTTCCGGGACCCCCGCGCAGTATTTT.

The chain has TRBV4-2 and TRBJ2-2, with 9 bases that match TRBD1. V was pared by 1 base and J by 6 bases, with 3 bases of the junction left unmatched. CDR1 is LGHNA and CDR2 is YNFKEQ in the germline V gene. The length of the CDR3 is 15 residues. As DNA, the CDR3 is TGTGCCAGCAGCCAAGTGGACAGGGGTTCCGGGGAGCTGTTTTTT. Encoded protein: CASSQVDRGSGELFF.

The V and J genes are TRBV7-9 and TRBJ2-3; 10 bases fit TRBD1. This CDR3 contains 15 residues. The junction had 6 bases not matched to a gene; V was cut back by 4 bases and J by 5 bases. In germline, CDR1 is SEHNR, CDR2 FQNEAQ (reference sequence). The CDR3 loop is CASSSRDRGEDTQYF. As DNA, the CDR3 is TGTGCCAGCAGCTCCCGGGACAGGGGAGAAGATACGCAGTATTTT.

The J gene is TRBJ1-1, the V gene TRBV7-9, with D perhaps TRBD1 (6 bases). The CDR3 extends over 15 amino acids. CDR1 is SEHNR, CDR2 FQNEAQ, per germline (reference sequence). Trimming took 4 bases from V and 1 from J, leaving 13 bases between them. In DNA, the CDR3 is TGTGCCAGCAGCTACCACAGGGTCCCGAACACTGAAGCTTTCTTT. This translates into CASSYHRVPNTEAFF.

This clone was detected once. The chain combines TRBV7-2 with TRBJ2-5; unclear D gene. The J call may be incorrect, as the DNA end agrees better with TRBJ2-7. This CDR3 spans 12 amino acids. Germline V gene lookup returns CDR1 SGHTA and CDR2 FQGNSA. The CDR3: CASSQRPYEQYF. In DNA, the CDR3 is TGTGCCAGCAGCCAACGGCCCTACGAGCAGTACTTC.

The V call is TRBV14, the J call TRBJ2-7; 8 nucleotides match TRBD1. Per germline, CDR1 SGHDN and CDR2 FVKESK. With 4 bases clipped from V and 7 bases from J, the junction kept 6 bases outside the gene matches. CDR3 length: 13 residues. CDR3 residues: CASSPRGLREQYF. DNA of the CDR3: TGTGCCAGCAGCCCCAGGGGGCTGCGAGAGCAGTACTTC.

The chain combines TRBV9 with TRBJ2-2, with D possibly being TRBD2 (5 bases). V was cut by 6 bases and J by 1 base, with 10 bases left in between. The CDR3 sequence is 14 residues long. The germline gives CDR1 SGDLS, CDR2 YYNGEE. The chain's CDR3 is CASKWGENTGELFF. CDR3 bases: TGTGCCAGCAAGTGGGGAGAGAACACCGGGGAGCTGTTTTTT.

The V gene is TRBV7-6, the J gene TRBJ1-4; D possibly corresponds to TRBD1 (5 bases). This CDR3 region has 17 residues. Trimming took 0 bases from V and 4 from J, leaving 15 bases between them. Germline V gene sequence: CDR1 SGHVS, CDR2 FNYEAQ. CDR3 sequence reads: CASSLAQGPAGNEKLFF. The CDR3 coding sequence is TGTGCCAGCAGCTTAGCTCAGGGCCCGGCTGGTAATGAAAAACTGTTTTTT.

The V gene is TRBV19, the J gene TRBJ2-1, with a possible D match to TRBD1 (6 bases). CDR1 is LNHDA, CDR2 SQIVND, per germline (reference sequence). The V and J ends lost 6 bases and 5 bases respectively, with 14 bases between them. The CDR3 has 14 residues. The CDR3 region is CASRATGINNEQFF. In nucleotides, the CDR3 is TGTGCCAGTAGGGCCACAGGGATTAACAATGAGCAGTTCTTC.

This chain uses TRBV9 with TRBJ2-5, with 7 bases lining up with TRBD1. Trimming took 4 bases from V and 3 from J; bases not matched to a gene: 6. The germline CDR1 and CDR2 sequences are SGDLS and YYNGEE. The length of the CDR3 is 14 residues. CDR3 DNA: TGTGCCAGCAGCCGCGCAGGGGGAGAAGAGACCCAGTACTTC. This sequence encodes CASSRAGGEETQYF.

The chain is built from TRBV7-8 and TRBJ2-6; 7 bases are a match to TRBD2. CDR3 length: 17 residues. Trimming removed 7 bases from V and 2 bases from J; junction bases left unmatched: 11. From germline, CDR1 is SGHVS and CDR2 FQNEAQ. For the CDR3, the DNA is TGTGCCAGCACCAAACGGGGAGGGGAGGCTGGGGCCAACGTCCTGACTTTC. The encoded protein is CASTKRGGEAGANVLTF.

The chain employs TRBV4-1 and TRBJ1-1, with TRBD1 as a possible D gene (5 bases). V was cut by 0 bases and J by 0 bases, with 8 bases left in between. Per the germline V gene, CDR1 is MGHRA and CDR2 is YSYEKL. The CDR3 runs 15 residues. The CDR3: CASSQDLGLNTEAFF. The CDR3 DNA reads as TGCGCCAGCAGCCAAGATTTGGGACTGAACACTGAAGCTTTCTTT.

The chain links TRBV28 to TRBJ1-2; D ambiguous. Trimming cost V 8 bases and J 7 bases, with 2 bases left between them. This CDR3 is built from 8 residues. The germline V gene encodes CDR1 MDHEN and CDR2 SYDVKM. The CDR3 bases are TGTGCCAGCGGTGGCTACACCTTC. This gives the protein CASGGYTF.

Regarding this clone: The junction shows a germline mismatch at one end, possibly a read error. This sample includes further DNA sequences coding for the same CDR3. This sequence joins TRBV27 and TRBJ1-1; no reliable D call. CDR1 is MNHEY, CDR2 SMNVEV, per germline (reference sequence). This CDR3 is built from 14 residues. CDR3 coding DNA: TGTGCCAGCAGCTTGGACGGGGTGAACACTGAAGCCTTCTTT. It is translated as CASSLDGVNTEAFF.

CDR3 coding DNA: TGCGCCAGCAGCCAAGAGTATGTGGCTAATCAGCCCCAGCATTTT. Translated: CASSQEYVANQPQHF. The V call is TRBV4-1, the J call TRBJ1-5; no clear D gene. Looked up from germline, CDR1 is MGHRA and CDR2 is YSYEKL. The V end lost 0 bases, the J end lost 4 bases, and 10 bases lay between the germline ends. This CDR3 region has 15 residues.